A selection of T cell receptor beta chains follows, all from one sample in a study of CD8+ T cells in alopecia areata. TCRdb keeps only in-frame clones here, not all; method: immunoSEQ multiplex PCR. The sample carries under 200,000 clones, 65% recorded once. The specimen comprised CD4+ T cells sorted from blood, sampled at week 4, from a patient treated with tofacitinib. These receptors were taken from a human donor with alopecia areata. Both conserved end residues are part of each CDR3. A D gene is named only where the DNA matches it firmly. Size tells how often a clone was seen (once, few, many) or the class of an expanded clone, and some rows leave it out.

len: 15
abundance: few
v_gene: TRBV5-1
j_gene: TRBJ2-7
d_gene: -
CDR3aa: CASSSDPGSSYEQYF
CDR3nt: TGCGCCAGCAGCTCGGACCCCGGGAGCTCCTACGAGCAGTACTTC

len: 13
abundance: -
v_gene: TRBV30
j_gene: TRBJ2-2
d_gene: -
CDR3aa: CAWSPHTAGELFF
CDR3nt: TGTGCCTGGAGTCCCCACACCGCCGGGGAGCTGTTTTTT

len: 14
abundance: few
v_gene: TRBV29-1
j_gene: TRBJ2-7
d_gene: TRBD1
CDR3aa: CSVGSQGISYEQYF
CDR3nt: TGCAGCGTAGGATCACAGGGGATCTCCTACGAGCAGTACTTC

len: 13
abundance: -
v_gene: TRBV9
j_gene: TRBJ2-7
d_gene: -
CDR3aa: CASSVGSSYEQYF
CDR3nt: TGTGCCAGCAGCGTAGGCAGCTCCTACGAGCAGTACTTC

len: 15
abundance: -
v_gene: TRBV30
j_gene: TRBJ1-6
d_gene: -
CDR3aa: CAWSVQGGGNSPLHF
CDR3nt: TGTGCCTGGAGTGTACAGGGTGGAGGTAATTCACCCCTCCACTTT

len: 13
abundance: -
v_gene: TRBV19
j_gene: TRBJ1-1
d_gene: TRBD1
CDR3aa: CASTGGRRTEAFF
CDR3nt: TGTGCCAGTACAGGGGGGAGAAGGACTGAAGCTTTCTTT

len: 14
abundance: -
v_gene: TRBV27
j_gene: TRBJ2-1
d_gene: TRBD2
CDR3aa: CASTIAGSYNEQFF
CDR3nt: TGTGCCAGCACAATAGCGGGCTCCTACAATGAGCAGTTCTTC

len: 12
abundance: -
v_gene: TRBV30
j_gene: TRBJ2-5
d_gene: TRBD2
CDR3aa: CAWSAGRTTQYF
CDR3nt: TGTGCCTGGAGTGCCGGGAGGACGACCCAGTACTTC

len: 14
abundance: -
v_gene: TRBV2
j_gene: TRBJ2-5
d_gene: TRBD1
CDR3aa: CASSERTGRETQYF
CDR3nt: TGTGCCAGCAGTGAAAGGACAGGGAGAGAGACCCAGTACTTC

len: 11
abundance: -
v_gene: TRBV20-1
j_gene: TRBJ2-7
d_gene: -
CDR3aa: CSASPRDEQYF
CDR3nt: TGCAGTGCTAGCCCCAGGGACGAGCAGTACTTC

len: 18
abundance: -
v_gene: TRBV27
j_gene: TRBJ1-5
d_gene: -
CDR3aa: CASSLTSPGIFSNQPQHF
CDR3nt: TGTGCCAGCAGTTTAACCTCGCCGGGGATATTTAGCAATCAGCCCCAGCATTTT

len: 12
abundance: few
v_gene: TRBV29-1
j_gene: TRBJ2-3
d_gene: -
CDR3aa: CSVRTGGDTQYF
CDR3nt: TGCAGCGTGAGGACAGGAGGGGATACGCAGTATTTT

len: 13
abundance: once
v_gene: TRBV30
j_gene: TRBJ1-1
d_gene: -
CDR3aa: CAWSARRNTEAFF
CDR3nt: TGTGCCTGGAGTGCGCGCAGGAACACTGAAGCTTTCTTT

len: 11
abundance: few
v_gene: TRBV29-1
j_gene: TRBJ1-1
d_gene: -
CDR3aa: CSVGVRTEAFF
CDR3nt: TGCAGCGTTGGGGTCCGTACTGAAGCTTTCTTT

len: 16
abundance: -
v_gene: TRBV13
j_gene: TRBJ1-1
d_gene: TRBD1
CDR3aa: CASSPPQGQGATEAFF
CDR3nt: TGTGCCAGCAGCCCCCCCCAGGGACAGGGGGCGACTGAAGCTTTCTTT

len: 14
abundance: -
v_gene: TRBV10-3
j_gene: TRBJ1-6
d_gene: -
CDR3aa: CAIRRQEPNSPLHF
CDR3nt: TGTGCCATCCGGCGACAGGAGCCGAATTCACCCCTCCACTTT

len: 13
abundance: few
v_gene: TRBV18
j_gene: TRBJ1-2
d_gene: TRBD1
CDR3aa: CASSPTGAYGYTF
CDR3nt: TGTGCCAGCTCACCAACAGGGGCGTATGGCTACACCTTC

len: 13
abundance: -
v_gene: TRBV6-1
j_gene: TRBJ2-5
d_gene: -
CDR3aa: CAINGGASETQYF
CDR3nt: TGTGCCATCAATGGGGGGGCTTCAGAGACCCAGTACTTC

len: 15
abundance: once
v_gene: TRBV9
j_gene: TRBJ1-1
d_gene: TRBD1
CDR3aa: CASSVEQGRYTEAFF
CDR3nt: TGTGCCAGCAGCGTAGAACAGGGGAGATACACTGAAGCTTTCTTT

len: 13
abundance: -
v_gene: TRBV29-1
j_gene: TRBJ1-4
d_gene: TRBD1
CDR3aa: CSAKPTGTEKLFF
CDR3nt: TGCAGCGCGAAACCGACAGGGACAGAAAAACTGTTTTTT

len: 13
abundance: -
v_gene: TRBV7-8
j_gene: TRBJ1-5
d_gene: -
CDR3aa: CASSSTGNQPQHF
CDR3nt: TGTGCCAGCAGCTCGACAGGAAATCAGCCCCAGCATTTT

len: 13
abundance: -
v_gene: TRBV4-3
j_gene: TRBJ2-1
d_gene: -
CDR3aa: CASSPSAWDEQFF
CDR3nt: TGCGCCAGCAGCCCCTCAGCCTGGGATGAGCAGTTCTTC

len: 14
abundance: -
v_gene: TRBV6-1
j_gene: TRBJ2-6
d_gene: -
CDR3aa: CASSGIAGANVLTF
CDR3nt: TGTGCCAGCAGTGGCATAGCTGGGGCCAACGTCCTGACTTTC

len: 13
abundance: -
v_gene: TRBV5-1
j_gene: TRBJ2-1
d_gene: -
CDR3aa: CASSLAQGNEQFF
CDR3nt: TGCGCCAGCAGCTTGGCGCAGGGCAATGAGCAGTTCTTC

len: 14
abundance: few
v_gene: TRBV30
j_gene: TRBJ1-3
d_gene: -
CDR3aa: CAWTTGFVGNTIYF
CDR3nt: TGTGCCTGGACCACAGGATTCGTTGGAAACACCATATATTTT

len: 15
abundance: -
v_gene: TRBV2
j_gene: TRBJ1-5
d_gene: TRBD1
CDR3aa: CASSRDRVWNQPQHF
CDR3nt: TGTGCCAGCAGTAGGGACAGGGTTTGGAACCAGCCCCAGCATTTT

len: 14
abundance: -
v_gene: TRBV4-1
j_gene: TRBJ1-2
d_gene: -
CDR3aa: CASGRHEVNYGYTF
CDR3nt: TGCGCCAGCGGAAGACACGAGGTTAACTATGGCTACACCTTC

len: 15
abundance: -
v_gene: TRBV21-1
j_gene: TRBJ2-3
d_gene: -
CDR3aa: CASSGQGALTDTQYF
CDR3nt: TGTGCCAGCAGCGGACAGGGGGCTTTGACAGATACGCAGTATTTT

len: 14
abundance: -
v_gene: TRBV5-6
j_gene: TRBJ2-7
d_gene: -
CDR3aa: CASSLVHNYYEQYF
CDR3nt: TGTGCCAGCAGCTTGGTACATAACTACTACGAGCAGTACTTC

len: 15
abundance: -
v_gene: TRBV29-1
j_gene: TRBJ1-1
d_gene: -
CDR3aa: CSVESPGAMNTEAFF
CDR3nt: TGCAGCGTTGAAAGTCCAGGGGCCATGAACACTGAAGCTTTCTTT

len: 12
abundance: few
v_gene: TRBV29-1
j_gene: TRBJ2-3
d_gene: -
CDR3aa: CSVGRGTDTQYF
CDR3nt: TGCAGCGTCGGCCGTGGGACAGATACGCAGTATTTT